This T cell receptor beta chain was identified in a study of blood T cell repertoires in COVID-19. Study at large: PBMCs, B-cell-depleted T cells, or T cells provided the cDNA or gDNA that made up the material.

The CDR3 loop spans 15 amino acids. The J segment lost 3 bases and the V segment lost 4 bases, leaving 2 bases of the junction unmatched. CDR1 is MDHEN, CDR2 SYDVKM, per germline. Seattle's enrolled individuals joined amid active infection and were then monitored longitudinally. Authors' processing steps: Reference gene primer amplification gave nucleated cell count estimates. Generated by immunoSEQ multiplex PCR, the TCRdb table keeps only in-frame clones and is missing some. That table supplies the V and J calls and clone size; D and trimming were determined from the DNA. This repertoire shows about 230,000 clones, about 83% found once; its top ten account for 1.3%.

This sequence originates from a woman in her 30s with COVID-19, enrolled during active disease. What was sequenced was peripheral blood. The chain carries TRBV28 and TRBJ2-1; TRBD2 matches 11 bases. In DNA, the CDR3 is TGTGCCAGCAGTTCCCTAGCGGGAGGCTACAATGAGCAGTTCTTC. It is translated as CASSSLAGGYNEQFF.